The rows below give T cell receptor beta chains drawn from one sample of a study of T cell responses to AZD1222 COVID-19 vaccine. Sequenced by immunoSEQ multiplex PCR; TCRdb stores in-frame clones only, minus some. There are tens of thousands of clones in the sample; approximately 83% occur only once, and approximately 16% lies in the top ten. The source was peripheral blood, collected on day 0 of AZD1222 vaccination. The receptors were gathered from an adult in good health. The CDR3 runs from the conserved cysteine through the conserved F or W. A D gene is named only where the DNA matches it firmly. Where a row states a size, it is once, few, many or the class of an expanded clone; other rows omit it.

abundance: .; v_gene: TRBV2; d_gene: .; j_gene: TRBJ1-5; CDR3aa: CANGGFNQPQHF; CDR3nt: TGCGCTAACGGGGGCTTTAATCAGCCCCAGCATTTT
abundance: .; v_gene: TRBV28; d_gene: .; j_gene: TRBJ1-5; CDR3aa: CASSLGGHQPQHF; CDR3nt: TGTGCCAGCAGTTTAGGGGGTCATCAGCCCCAGCATTTT
abundance: few; v_gene: TRBV28; d_gene: TRBD1; j_gene: TRBJ2-7; CDR3aa: CASSWTGEQYF; CDR3nt: TGTGCCAGCAGCTGGACAGGTGAGCAGTACTTC
abundance: .; v_gene: TRBV30; d_gene: .; j_gene: TRBJ1-1; CDR3aa: CAWSEIQHMNTEAFF; CDR3nt: TGTGCCTGGAGTGAGATCCAGCACATGAACACTGAAGCTTTCTTT
abundance: .; v_gene: TRBV5-1; d_gene: TRBD2; j_gene: TRBJ2-3; CDR3aa: CASSLALLAGASDTQYF; CDR3nt: TGCGCCAGCAGCTTGGCCCTACTAGCGGGAGCATCAGATACGCAGTATTTT
abundance: .; v_gene: TRBV4-2; d_gene: TRBD2; j_gene: TRBJ2-3; CDR3aa: CASSPGLAYRGSTDTQYF; CDR3nt: TGTGCCAGCAGCCCGGGACTAGCGTACCGGGGGAGCACAGATACGCAGTATTTT
abundance: once; v_gene: TRBV14; d_gene: .; j_gene: TRBJ2-5; CDR3aa: CASSQVTQRVQETQYF; CDR3nt: TGTGCCAGCAGCCAAGTGACACAGCGGGTTCAAGAGACCCAGTACTTC
abundance: few; v_gene: TRBV10-3; d_gene: .; j_gene: TRBJ2-3; CDR3aa: CAISESTSNTDTQYF; CDR3nt: TGTGCCATCAGTGAGTCGACCTCAAACACAGATACGCAGTATTTT
abundance: .; v_gene: TRBV7-3; d_gene: TRBD1; j_gene: TRBJ2-1; CDR3aa: CASSLRQGTYNEQFF; CDR3nt: TGTGCCAGCAGCTTAAGACAGGGTACCTACAATGAGCAGTTCTTC
abundance: .; v_gene: TRBV4-2; d_gene: .; j_gene: TRBJ2-1; CDR3aa: CASSQGADTSKNEQFF; CDR3nt: TGTGCCAGCAGCCAAGGGGCGGATACAAGCAAAAATGAGCAGTTCTTC
abundance: .; v_gene: TRBV6-1; d_gene: TRBD1; j_gene: TRBJ1-3; CDR3aa: CASSDFRGNSGNTIYF; CDR3nt: TGTGCCAGCAGTGACTTCAGGGGGAACTCTGGAAACACCATATATTTT
abundance: few; v_gene: TRBV5-1; d_gene: TRBD2; j_gene: TRBJ2-3; CDR3aa: CASSFGSGRSTDTQYF; CDR3nt: TGCGCCAGCAGCTTCGGTAGCGGGAGGTCCACAGATACGCAGTATTTT
abundance: .; v_gene: TRBV29-1; d_gene: .; j_gene: TRBJ2-1; CDR3aa: CSVERFINEQFF; CDR3nt: TGCAGCGTTGAACGGTTCATCAATGAGCAGTTCTTC
abundance: .; v_gene: TRBV7-9; d_gene: TRBD1; j_gene: TRBJ2-7; CDR3aa: CASSSLPGTGDAYEQYF; CDR3nt: TGTGCCAGCAGTTCGCTCCCCGGGACAGGGGACGCCTACGAGCAGTACTTC
abundance: once; v_gene: TRBV7-2; d_gene: .; j_gene: TRBJ2-1; CDR3aa: CASSLQQLNEQFF; CDR3nt: TGTGCCAGCAGCTTACAACAGCTTAATGAGCAGTTCTTC
abundance: few; v_gene: TRBV4-2; d_gene: .; j_gene: TRBJ1-1; CDR3aa: CASGPQDRNTEAFF; CDR3nt: TGTGCCAGCGGACCCCAGGACCGAAACACTGAAGCTTTCTTT
abundance: .; v_gene: TRBV28; d_gene: .; j_gene: TRBJ1-2; CDR3aa: CASRIGQLNYGYTF; CDR3nt: TGTGCCAGCAGAATAGGACAGCTTAACTATGGCTACACCTTC
abundance: .; v_gene: TRBV2; d_gene: TRBD1; j_gene: TRBJ1-5; CDR3aa: CASSLRRQGNLIGNQPQHF; CDR3nt: TGTGCCAGCAGCCTTCGAAGACAGGGCAATTTAATCGGCAATCAGCCCCAGCATTTT
abundance: .; v_gene: TRBV7-2; d_gene: TRBD2; j_gene: TRBJ2-5; CDR3aa: CASSSLAGKETQYF; CDR3nt: TGTGCCAGCAGCTCCTTAGCGGGAAAAGAGACCCAGTACTTC
abundance: once; v_gene: TRBV24-1; d_gene: TRBD1; j_gene: TRBJ1-2; CDR3aa: CATSDGSKGQRGGYTF; CDR3nt: TGTGCCACCAGTGATGGGAGCAAGGGACAGCGAGGCGGCTACACCTTC
abundance: .; v_gene: TRBV7-8; d_gene: .; j_gene: TRBJ2-7; CDR3aa: CASSLFGVSPYEQYF; CDR3nt: TGTGCCAGCAGCTTATTCGGGGTTTCGCCTTACGAGCAGTACTTC
abundance: .; v_gene: TRBV25-1; d_gene: TRBD1; j_gene: TRBJ1-6; CDR3aa: CASSEYQGDSSPLHF; CDR3nt: TGTGCCAGCAGTGAATATCAGGGGGACTCTTCACCCCTCCACTTT
abundance: .; v_gene: TRBV5-4; d_gene: .; j_gene: TRBJ1-2; CDR3aa: CASSQGRDTRTYGYTF; CDR3nt: TGTGCCAGCAGCCAAGGTAGAGACACGAGGACCTATGGCTACACCTTC
abundance: .; v_gene: TRBV30; d_gene: TRBD2; j_gene: TRBJ2-7; CDR3aa: CAWSPRLAGDYEQYF; CDR3nt: TGTGCCTGGAGTCCCCGACTAGCGGGAGACTACGAGCAGTACTTC
abundance: .; v_gene: TRBV4-3; d_gene: .; j_gene: TRBJ1-6; CDR3aa: CASSQYSGNNSPLHF; CDR3nt: TGCGCCAGCAGCCAATATTCAGGGAACAATTCACCCCTCCACTTT
abundance: .; v_gene: TRBV28; d_gene: TRBD2; j_gene: TRBJ2-7; CDR3aa: CASRLSGSRYEQYF; CDR3nt: TGTGCCAGCAGGCTAAGCGGGAGTAGGTACGAGCAGTACTTC
abundance: .; v_gene: TRBV6-4; d_gene: .; j_gene: TRBJ2-3; CDR3aa: CASSEGLGDTQYF; CDR3nt: TGTGCCAGCAGTGAGGGCTTAGGGGATACGCAGTATTTT
abundance: .; v_gene: TRBV28; d_gene: TRBD1; j_gene: TRBJ1-1; CDR3aa: CASSSRDRATEAFF; CDR3nt: TGTGCCAGCAGTTCTCGGGACAGGGCCACTGAAGCTTTCTTT
abundance: once; v_gene: TRBV28; d_gene: .; j_gene: TRBJ1-1; CDR3aa: CASSLTSQGEAFF; CDR3nt: TGTGCCAGCAGTTTAACCTCACAGGGTGAAGCTTTCTTT